Below, 27 T cell receptor beta chains from the same sample are listed, as sequenced in a study of OX40 agonist ivuxolimab in advanced cancers. Libraries were built with the immunoSEQ multiplex PCR assay. This immuneACCESS table, as held by TCRdb, lists in-frame sequences with V and J called but not all clones. Of the missing ones, under half trace to an unresolved V gene in checked studies; the others have no known cause. The sample profile shows some 73,000 clones; over 80% of them were found once. The ten largest account for approximately 0.51% of the sample. The material sequenced was CD4+ or CD8+ T cells sorted from blood, taken in a trial of the OX40 agonist ivuxolimab. The receptor source for this set is an adult with an advanced solid tumor such as melanoma, head and neck, liver or kidney cancer.

This clone was seen more than once but under ten times. This chain uses TRBV21-1 with TRBJ2-7; TRBD2 was called by the table and not checked on the DNA. TRBV21-1 is marked as a pseudogene. This CDR3 spans 13 amino acids. CDR3 protein: CASITSGSYEQYF. The DNA for the CDR3 is TGTGCCAGCATAACTAGCGGGAGCTACGAGCAGTACTTC.

This chain links TRBV15 with TRBJ1-2; no clear D. In germline, CDR1 is LNHNV, CDR2 YYDKDF (reference sequence). Trimming left V 0 bases short and J 4 bases short, with 9 bases between. The CDR3 loop spans 14 amino acids. CDR3 sequence: CATSRDRIVYGYTF. CDR3 nucleotides: TGTGCCACCAGCAGAGATCGCATTGTCTATGGCTACACCTTC.

The V gene is TRBV5-4, the J gene TRBJ1-4, with D possibly being TRBD1 (5 bases). Trimming cost V 2 bases and J 8 bases, with 16 bases left between them. The germline CDR1 and CDR2 sequences are SGHNT and YYREEE (reference sequence). The CDR3 runs 15 residues. The CDR3 bases are TGTGCCAGCAGCTTTGAATCGGGGGGAGGAGAAAAACTGTTTTTT. This sequence encodes CASSFESGGGEKLFF.

The chain carries TRBV9 and TRBJ2-3, with 7 bases fitting TRBD2. V was clipped by 6 bases and J by 5 bases; unmatched bases: 15. This CDR3 region has 16 residues. CDR1 is SGDLS and CDR2 is YYNGEE in the germline V gene. The CDR3 DNA follows: TGTGCCAGCAACCTCCCGGGAGGAGGGGCGGGAGATACGCAGTATTTT. Translated: CASNLPGGGAGDTQYF.

This chain uses TRBV5-6 with TRBJ2-7; the match to TRBD2 covers 8 bases. CDR3 size: 15 residues. V was clipped by 0 bases and J by 4 bases; unmatched bases: 6. The germline V gene has CDR1 SGHDT and CDR2 YYEEEE. CDR3 loop: CASSLGAGGKYEQYF. The CDR3 DNA reads TGTGCCAGCAGCTTGGGGGCGGGAGGAAAGTACGAGCAGTACTTC.

V usage is TRBV6-5 and J usage is TRBJ1-2, with D uncertain. Trimming removed 2 bases from V and 0 bases from J, with 13 bases in between. Germline CDR1 and CDR2: MNHEY and SVGAGI. The CDR3 totals 16 residues. This CDR3 is CASSYTFSGPNYGYTF. The CDR3 DNA sequence: TGTGCCAGCAGTTACACGTTCTCTGGTCCTAACTATGGCTACACCTTC.

This clone was counted once. This chain links TRBV7-2 with TRBJ2-5; 10 nucleotides agree with TRBD2. V shed 5 bases and J 5 bases; nucleotides not matched to a gene: 5. The CDR3 runs to 14 residues. Germline V gene data show CDR1 as SGHTA and CDR2 as FQGNSA. The CDR3 loop reads CASSLGLARETQYF. CDR3 bases: TGTGCCAGCAGCCTGGGACTAGCGAGGGAGACCCAGTACTTC.

The rearrangement links TRBV2 to TRBJ2-4; 7 nucleotides agree with TRBD2. Trimming removed 5 bases from V and 15 bases from J; junction bases left unmatched: 7. This CDR3 is built from 11 residues. Germline assignment: CDR1 SNHLY and CDR2 FYNNEI. CDR3 sequence: CASSLQRDPYF. CDR3 DNA: TGTGCCAGCAGTCTACAGCGGGATCCGTACTTC.

The rearrangement uses TRBV25-1 and TRBJ1-3; tentative D call: TRBD1 (5 bases). Per the germline V gene, CDR1 is MGHDK and CDR2 is SYGVNS. CDR3 length equals 13 residues. The ends were cut back, 7 bases at V and 2 bases at J, with 9 bases in the middle. CDR3 bases: TGTGCCAGCACTAGGGGCACTGGAAACACCATATATTTT. This translates into CASTRGTGNTIYF.

J is TRBJ1-2 and V is TRBV6-6; a possible D gene is TRBD1 (5 bases). V dropped 2 bases and J dropped 14 bases, with 12 bases sitting between them. The CDR3 has 11 amino acids. Looked up from germline, CDR1 is MNHNY and CDR2 is SVGAGI (reference sequence). In DNA form, the CDR3 reads TGTGCCAGCAGTTACCCGGACACCTGGACCTTC. It codes for CASSYPDTWTF.

V and J are TRBV7-2 and TRBJ1-2; D remains ambiguous. Germline V gene data show CDR1 as SGHTA and CDR2 as FQGNSA. The CDR3 has 12 amino acids. The V end lost 1 base, the J end lost 4 bases, and 4 bases lay between the germline ends. The CDR3 DNA reads as TGTGCCAGCAGCTTAGGGGCCTATGGCTACACCTTC. Its translation: CASSLGAYGYTF.

V usage is TRBV10-3 and J usage is TRBJ2-5, with 7 nucleotides matching TRBD2. CDR3 length: 15 residues. Germline V gene sequence: CDR1 ENHRY, CDR2 SYGVKD. V gave up 3 bases and J gave up 2 bases; unmatched junction bases: 6. The CDR3: CAISEPAGTQETQYF. In DNA, the CDR3 is TGTGCCATCAGTGAACCAGCGGGAACACAAGAGACCCAGTACTTC.

This chain links TRBV4-1 with TRBJ1-5; the D is unclear. The germline gives CDR1 MGHRA, CDR2 YSYEKL. V gave up 0 bases and J gave up 7 bases, with 16 bases separating them. CDR3 size: 16 residues. The CDR3 is CASSQDRPSFGQPQHF. The DNA of the CDR3 is TGCGCCAGCAGCCAAGATCGACCCTCCTTCGGGCAGCCCCAGCATTTT.

V usage is TRBV7-9 and J usage is TRBJ1-2; weak D call: TRBD1 (6 bases). Germline loops: CDR1 SEHNR, CDR2 FQNEAQ (reference sequence). The CDR3 consists of 14 residues. Trimming pared 2 bases from V and 4 bases from J, leaving 11 bases between. DNA for the CDR3: TGTGCCAGCAGCTTACGGGACAAACCCTATGGCTACACCTTC. It yields the protein CASSLRDKPYGYTF.

This sequence joins TRBV2 and TRBJ2-7, with 7 nucleotides matching TRBD2. Germline CDR1 reads SNHLY; CDR2 reads FYNNEI. Trimming at V came to 6 bases and at J to 0 bases, leaving 5 bases not matched to a gene. The CDR3 consists of 14 residues. CDR3: CASRRLASSYEQYF. The DNA of the CDR3 is TGTGCCAGCAGGCGACTAGCCTCCTCCTACGAGCAGTACTTC.

The chain has TRBV6-1 and TRBJ2-1; TRBD2 might be the D (6 bases). CDR3 length equals 13 residues. CDR1 MNHNS and CDR2 SASEGT come from the germline V gene. V lost 6 bases, J lost 5 bases, and 11 bases lay in between. DNA for the CDR3: TGTGCCAGCAGATCTAGCGCCCACAATGAGCAGTTCTTC. This gives the protein CASRSSAHNEQFF.

This clone was detected once. The V and J genes are TRBV19 and TRBJ2-2; D uncertain. V lost 3 bases, J lost 7 bases, and 6 bases lay in between. CDR3 size: 12 residues. Germline CDR1 LNHDA, CDR2 SQIVND (reference sequence). The CDR3 spells CASSIGDGELFF. For the CDR3, the DNA is TGTGCCAGTAGTATTGGGGACGGGGAGCTGTTTTTT.

The chain joins TRBV9 to TRBJ2-7; D tentatively reads TRBD1 or TRBD2 (5 bases each). V lost 0 bases to trimming and J lost 6 bases, with 22 bases between them. This CDR3 comprises 17 residues. Germline assignment: CDR1 SGDLS and CDR2 YYNGEE. The CDR3 loop reads CASSVGETRIGASEQYF. CDR3 nucleotide sequence: TGTGCCAGCAGCGTAGGGGAAACTAGGATCGGGGCCTCCGAGCAGTACTTC. Complete variable domain (other parts from reference TRBV9 and TRBJ2-7): DSGVTQTPKHLITATGQRVTLRCSPRSGDLSVYWYQQSLDQGLQFLIQYYNGEERAKGNILERFSAQQFPDLHSELNLSSLELGDSALYFCASSVGETRIGASEQYFGPGTRLTVT.

The V call is TRBV2, the J call TRBJ2-7, with D possibly called TRBD1 or TRBD2 (5 bases each). The V end was cut by 0 bases, the J end by 4 bases, with 19 bases between. CDR1 is SNHLY and CDR2 is FYNNEI in the germline V gene. The CDR3 is made up of 17 amino acids. The CDR3 region is CASSEASSWGSTYEQYF. CDR3 in DNA: TGTGCCAGCAGTGAAGCCTCCTCCTGGGGGTCCACATACGAGCAGTACTTC.

V gene TRBV27 combines with J gene TRBJ2-7, with 11 bases that match TRBD2. V trimming: 2 bases; J trimming: 3 bases; junction bases outside the gene matches: 3. This CDR3 contains 15 residues. CDR1 is MNHEY, CDR2 SMNVEV, per germline (reference sequence). This CDR3 is CASSLTSGRNYEQYF. The CDR3 DNA reads as TGTGCCAGCAGTTTAACTAGCGGGAGAAACTACGAGCAGTACTTC.

This rearrangement joins TRBV1 to TRBJ2-3; the listed D gene, TRBD2, was not tested against the DNA. TRBV1 is shown as a pseudogene. This CDR3 is built from 19 residues. CDR3 nucleotide sequence: TGCACCAGCAGCGATCCCGGGACTAGCGGGAGTTTAGGGACAGATACGCAGTATTTT. Amino acids: CTSSDPGTSGSLGTDTQYF.

This sequence joins TRBV10-1 and TRBJ2-2; D gene unclear. The CDR3 totals 13 residues. Deletions cut 5 bases from V and 0 bases from J, with 4 bases between. Germline V CDR1 and CDR2: WNHNN, SYGVQD (reference sequence). CDR3 loop: CASSPANTGELFF. DNA of the CDR3: TGCGCCAGCAGTCCCGCGAACACCGGGGAGCTGTTTTTT.

This chain links TRBV2 with TRBJ2-3; D is tentatively TRBD1 or TRBD2 (5 bases each). Trimming shortened V by 0 bases and J by 2 bases, and 12 bases separated the two germline ends. The CDR3 is made up of 16 amino acids. Germline V gives CDR1 SNHLY, CDR2 FYNNEI. The CDR3 bases are TGTGCCAGCAGTGAAGCCGGGGACCGATACACAGATACGCAGTATTTT. Translating it yields CASSEAGDRYTDTQYF.

The chain is built from TRBV5-4 and TRBJ1-1, with D possibly matching TRBD1 (5 bases). This CDR3 is built from 18 residues. Germline V gene lookup returns CDR1 SGHNT and CDR2 YYREEE (reference sequence). Trimming left V 4 bases short and J 1 base short, with 23 bases between. CDR3 nucleotide sequence: TGTGCCAGCAGCCCTCCGTCCGGGGCACGGGCTCGGAACACTGAAGCTTTCTTT. Residues: CASSPPSGARARNTEAFF.

V usage is TRBV2 and J usage is TRBJ1-4; 11 bases match TRBD1. V shed 6 bases and J 8 bases; nucleotides not matched to a gene: 8. This CDR3 comprises 15 residues. Per germline, CDR1 SNHLY and CDR2 FYNNEI. CDR3 sequence reads: CASSLGQGALEKLFF. For the CDR3, the DNA is TGTGCCAGCAGCCTTGGACAGGGGGCGCTGGAAAAACTGTTTTTT.

This chain uses TRBV19 with TRBJ2-2, with 9 nucleotides matching TRBD1. V gave up 3 bases and J gave up 4 bases; unmatched junction bases: 15. Looked up from germline, CDR1 is LNHDA and CDR2 is SQIVND (reference sequence). This CDR3 has 19 residues. The CDR3 spells CASSISFWGTGRSTGELFF. The CDR3 region has the DNA TGTGCCAGTAGTATTAGTTTTTGGGGGACAGGGAGGAGCACCGGGGAGCTGTTTTTT.

This clone was recorded once. This sequence joins TRBV13 and TRBJ2-7, with 7 bases aligning to TRBD2. The V and J ends lost 3 bases and 0 bases, in that order; junction bases with no gene match: 5. In germline, CDR1 is PRHDT, CDR2 FYEKMQ (reference sequence). There are 15 residues in the CDR3. The CDR3 coding sequence is TGTGCCAGCAGCTTTACGGGAGGTCTCTCCTACGAGCAGTACTTC. It translates to CASSFTGGLSYEQYF.